The 11 T cell receptor beta chains below come from one sample, sequenced in a study of lung T cells in sarcoidosis with Löfgren's syndrome. TCRdb used MiXCR to reprocess the reads, holding one entry per CDR3 protein. Of 60,000 to 65,000 distinct CDR3 sequences in the sample, approximately 21% were seen once. The sample comprised CD4+ T cells from PBMCs. Receptors were obtained from a human donor with sarcoidosis (Löfgren's syndrome or another form), or a control subject (not recorded which).

The rearrangement links TRBV2 to TRBJ1-1; TRBD1 is a possible D gene (5 bases). V was shortened by 3 bases and J by 11 bases, with 10 bases between the two germline ends. The germline gives CDR1 SNHLY, CDR2 FYNNEI. The CDR3 spans 11 residues. For the CDR3, the DNA is TGTGCCAGCAGTGAGACAGTAGGGGCTTTCTTT. It translates to CASSETVGAFF.

This clonotype has just a few counts. The DNA for the CDR3 is TGCAGTGCTACACAGGGGGGAGGGGGCTACACCTTC. Translation gives CSATQGGGGYTF. The rearrangement uses TRBV20-1 and TRBJ1-2; 8 bases map to TRBD1. The V gene's germline CDR1 is DFQATT and CDR2 SNEGSKA (reference sequence). The ends lost 4 bases at V and 8 bases at J; junction bases unmatched: 6. The CDR3 has 12 residues.

This clonotype was recorded a few times. The chain uses TRBV12-3 or TRBV12-4 and TRBJ2-6; D not resolved. V lost 3 bases to trimming and J lost 2 bases, with 17 bases between them. The CDR3 length is 18 residues. CDR3 DNA sequence: TGTGCCAGCAGTTTGTTTGGGGAATCTGGGGCTGGGGCCAACGTCCTGACTTTC. Translated, it gives CASSLFGESGAGANVLTF.

The sample holds many counts of this clonotype. This rearrangement joins TRBV6-1 to TRBJ2-1; the D gene could be TRBD1 or TRBD2 (6 bases each). This CDR3 is built from 14 residues. V was clipped by 8 bases and J by 3 bases, with 14 bases between them. Germline-derived CDR1 and CDR2 are MNHNS and SASEGT. The CDR3 bases are TGTGCCAGCGCCACAGGGCGGGACTACAATGAGCAGTTCTTC. This gives the protein CASATGRDYNEQFF.

This clonotype was observed many times. The chain uses TRBV20-1 and TRBJ2-3; 8 bases line up with TRBD2. The CDR3 consists of 16 residues. After removal of 1 base from V and 2 bases from J, the junction contained 8 bases not matched to a gene. Per the germline V gene, CDR1 is DFQATT and CDR2 is SNEGSKA (reference sequence). CDR3 sequence: CSARAPAGGVTDTQYF. In DNA form, the CDR3 reads TGCAGTGCTAGAGCCCCCGCGGGAGGCGTCACAGATACGCAGTATTTT.

By sample share, this clonotype is medium-sized. This chain connects TRBV6-1 to TRBJ2-7; 10 nucleotides match TRBD2. With V trimmed by 6 bases and J by 2 bases, 4 bases remained unmatched. The germline V gene has CDR1 MNHNS and CDR2 SASEGT. This CDR3 contains 14 residues. For the CDR3, the DNA is TGTGCCAGCAGGAGGACTAGCGGTACCTACGAGCAGTACTTC. Its protein product is CASRRTSGTYEQYF.

This clonotype was counted a few times. Since a much larger clone is just one base distant, this may be a read error. The CDR3 region is CASTYLGAGKEAQYF. Here the CDR3 DNA reads TGTGCCAGCACCTACCTGGGAGCAGGGAAAGAGGCCCAGTACTTC. This chain joins TRBV6-1 and TRBJ2-5; D may be TRBD1 or TRBD2 (5 bases each). This CDR3 region has 15 residues. CDR1 and CDR2 (germline): MNHNS, SASEGT.

About this clonotype: This clone may be a read error of a much larger clone one base away. V and J are TRBV6-1 and TRBJ1-5, with D tentatively TRBD1 (6 bases). The CDR3 is made up of 13 amino acids. In germline, CDR1 is MNHNS, CDR2 SASEGT. The CDR3 spells CASSPQGNQPQQF. The CDR3 DNA reads TGTGCCAGCAGTCCACAGGGCAATCAGCCCCAGCAGTTT.

With respect to this clonotype: A much larger clone sits a single nucleotide away, making a read error possible. The CDR3 ends on some other residue instead of the conserved phenylalanine or tryptophan, so this is likely a read error. The chain uses TRBV6-1 and TRBJ1-5; D is unresolved. Trimming removed 6 bases at V and 4 bases at J, with 22 bases between. Per the germline V gene, CDR1 is MNHNS and CDR2 is SASEGT. The CDR3 covers 17 residues. CDR3 sequence reads: CASRPKWYLSRNQPQHL. Here the CDR3 DNA reads TGTGCCAGCAGGCCCAAGTGGTACCTCTCCCGGAATCAGCCCCAGCATTTA.

About this clonotype itself: A clone one base away is much larger, so this may be a read error. The V gene is TRBV20-1, the J gene TRBJ1-3; no firm D call. This CDR3 has 15 amino acids. The germline V gene encodes CDR1 DFQATT and CDR2 SNEGSKA (reference sequence). CDR3: CSARGPVWTGNTTYF. The CDR3 nucleotides read TGCAGTGCTAGAGGGCCGGTTTGGACTGGAAACACCACATATTTT.

For this clonotype: Compared with germline, one end of the junction differs, possibly owing to a read error. The V call is TRBV6-9, the J call TRBJ2-3; the match to TRBD2 covers 8 bases. Germline CDR1 and CDR2: MNHGY and SVAAGI. This CDR3 has 16 amino acids. CDR3 protein: CASGYDGSGVTDTQYF. For the CDR3, the DNA is TGTGCCAGCGGTTACGATGGTAGCGGGGTCACAGATACGCAGTATTTT.